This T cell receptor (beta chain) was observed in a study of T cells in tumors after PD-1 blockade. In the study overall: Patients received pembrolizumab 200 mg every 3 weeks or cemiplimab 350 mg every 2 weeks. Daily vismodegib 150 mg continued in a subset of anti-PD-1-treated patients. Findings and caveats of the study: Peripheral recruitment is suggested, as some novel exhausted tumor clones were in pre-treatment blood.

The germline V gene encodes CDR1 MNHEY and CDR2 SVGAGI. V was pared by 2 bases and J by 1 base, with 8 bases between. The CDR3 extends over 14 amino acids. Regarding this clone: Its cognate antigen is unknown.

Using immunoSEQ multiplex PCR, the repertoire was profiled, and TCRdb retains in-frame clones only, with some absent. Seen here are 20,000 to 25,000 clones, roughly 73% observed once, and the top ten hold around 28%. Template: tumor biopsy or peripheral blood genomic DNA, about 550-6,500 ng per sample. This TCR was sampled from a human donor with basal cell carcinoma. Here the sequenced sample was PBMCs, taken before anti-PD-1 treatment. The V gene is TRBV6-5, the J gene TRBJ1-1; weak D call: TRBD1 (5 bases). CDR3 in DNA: TGTGCCAGCAGTTACCGAGGGACGAACACTGAAGCTTTCTTT. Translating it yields CASSYRGTNTEAFF.